This is a list of T cell receptor beta chains from one sample in a study of T cell repertoires in cytomegalovirus infection. These TCRs' antigens remain unknown. TCRdb re-derived calls from the reads in MiXCR, one entry per CDR3 protein. The table shows 100,000 to 150,000 distinct CDR3 sequences, with roughly a third occurring only once. The sample was CD8+ T cells from cultured PBMCs, taken from culture after CMV antigen stimulation. The receptors here all came from a human donor in good health (CMV status not recorded). Some clones in this sample may be carry-over from other donors' samples. Each CDR3 is given with its conserved first and last residue. A D gene is named only where the DNA matches it firmly. Clone size, where shown, is once, few, many, or a class for clones that have expanded.

- TRBJ2-7 - 17 TRBV5-6 CASSFRFGAGLPYEQYF TGTGCCAGCAGCTTTAGGTTCGGGGCAGGGCTGCCGTACGAGCAGTACTTC
- TRBJ2-3 medium-sized 13 TRBV4-1 CASSQVLTDTQYF TGCGCCAGCAGCCAAGTCCTCACAGATACGCAGTATTTT
TRBD1 TRBJ1-1 once 17 TRBV19 CATGTGDSLPMNTEAFF TGTGCCACCGGAACCGGGGACAGCCTCCCGATGAACACTGAAGCTTTCTTT
- TRBJ1-2 many 13 TRBV7-9 CASSLVNRDGYTF TGTGCCAGCAGCTTAGTAAACAGGGATGGCTACACCTTC
- TRBJ2-3 - 16 TRBV4-3 CASSQGAYTSTDTQYF TGCGCCAGCAGCCAAGGGGCATATACTAGCACAGATACGCAGTATTTT
- TRBJ1-2 - 11 TRBV11-2 CASSSGGGYTF TGTGCCAGCAGCTCGGGGGGCGGCTACACCTTC
TRBD1 TRBJ2-1 - 14 TRBV12-3/TRBV12-4 CASSFGTGYDEQFF TGTGCCAGCAGTTTTGGGACAGGGTACGATGAGCAGTTCTTC
- TRBJ2-5 few 12 TRBV20-1 CSAPWGRETQYF TGCAGTGCACCTTGGGGGAGGGAGACCCAGTACTTC
- TRBJ2-7 - 14 TRBV6-2/TRBV6-3 CASSSDRTNYEQYF TGTGCCAGCAGTTCTGACCGGACTAACTACGAGCAGTACTTC
- TRBJ2-1 few 13 TRBV18 CASSPDGWDEQFF TGTGCCAGCTCACCCGACGGGTGGGATGAGCAGTTCTTC
TRBD1 TRBJ2-5 - 15 TRBV12-3/TRBV12-4 CASSTWDRGPGTQYF TGTGCCAGCAGTACGTGGGACAGGGGGCCTGGGACCCAGTACTTC
- TRBJ1-2 - 11 TRBV7-9 CATFDEDGYTF TGTGCCACCTTTGACGAGGATGGCTACACCTTC
TRBD2 TRBJ2-3 - 13 TRBV20-1 CSAPSGGADTQYF TGCAGTGCCCCTAGCGGGGGGGCAGATACGCAGTATTTT
TRBD1 TRBJ1-6 - 14 TRBV3-1 CASSRDSWNSPLHF TGTGCCAGCAGCCGGGACAGTTGGAATTCACCCCTCCACTTT
- TRBJ1-1 - 17 TRBV4-3 CASSQSSMGIMNTEAFF TGCGCCAGCAGCCAATCGAGTATGGGGATCATGAACACTGAAGCTTTCTTT
TRBD1 TRBJ1-2 few 14 TRBV7-9 CASSLAGTGYGYTF TGTGCCAGCAGCTTAGCAGGGACAGGCTATGGCTACACCTTC
- TRBJ1-6 few 16 TRBV7-2 CASSLGQAYYNSPLHF TGTGCCAGCAGCTTAGGACAGGCCTACTATAATTCACCCCTCCACTTT
- TRBJ1-1 - 11 TRBV2 CASSQSDEAFF TGTGCCAGCAGCCAATCGGATGAAGCTTTCTTT
TRBD2 TRBJ2-1 - 13 TRBV20-1 CSARRRGADEQFF TGCAGTGCTAGAAGGCGGGGGGCGGATGAGCAGTTCTTC
- TRBJ1-6 many 17 TRBV2 CASSNSQGVSYNSPLHF TGTGCCAGCAGTAACAGCCAGGGAGTCTCCTATAATTCACCCCTCCACTTT
TRBD1 TRBJ2-2 - 18 TRBV4-1 CASSTRSPGQGNTGELFF TGCGCCAGCAGCACAAGGAGTCCGGGACAGGGGAACACCGGGGAGCTGTTTTTT
- TRBJ2-7 once 13 TRBV27 CASSPGGSYEQYF TGTGCCAGCAGCCCCGGGGGCAGCTACGAGCAGTACTTC
- TRBJ2-5 - 16 TRBV6-2/TRBV6-3 CASSSLLGPVAETQYF TGTGCCAGCAGTTCTCTCCTCGGTCCCGTGGCTGAGACCCAGTACTTC
- TRBJ2-1 many 16 TRBV4-1 CASSQEQGNTRNEQFF TGCGCCAGCAGCCAAGAACAGGGAAACACACGGAATGAGCAGTTCTTC
- TRBJ2-3 - 16 TRBV6-1 CASSPWSGTSTDTQYF TGTGCCAGCAGCCCCTGGTCTGGCACTAGCACAGATACGCAGTATTTT
TRBD2 TRBJ2-5 - 15 TRBV5-1 CASSPHEAGKETQYF TGCGCCAGCAGCCCCCATGAAGCGGGGAAGGAGACCCAGTACTTC
TRBD1 TRBJ2-5 - 13 TRBV2 CASSFDRVETQYF TGTGCCAGCAGTTTTGACAGGGTCGAGACCCAGTACTTC
- TRBJ2-5 - 17 TRBV7-9 CASSFSLVGGLQETQYF TGTGCCAGCAGCTTCTCCCTCGTGGGGGGTTTACAAGAGACCCAGTACTTC
TRBD2 TRBJ2-5 few 15 TRBV27 CASSAGLAGRETQYF TGTGCCAGCAGTGCTGGACTAGCGGGGAGAGAGACCCAGTACTTC
- TRBJ2-4 - 18 TRBV7-4 CASSLGRQGGVIGNIQYF TGTGCCAGCAGCTTAGGACGGCAGGGTGGGGTTATTGGAAACATTCAGTACTTC
TRBD1 TRBJ2-1 - 16 TRBV9 CASSLTSGTAYNEQFF TGTGCCAGCAGCTTGACTTCCGGGACAGCCTACAATGAGCAGTTCTTC
- TRBJ2-7 many 19 TRBV7-6 CASSLETPAGTRNVWEQYF TGTGCCAGCAGCTTAGAAACCCCCGCCGGGACCCGGAACGTGTGGGAGCAGTACTTC
- TRBJ1-1 - 15 TRBV7-8 CASNLAQRVGTEAFF TGTGCCAGCAACTTAGCGCAGAGGGTGGGCACTGAAGCTTTCTTT
TRBD2 TRBJ2-5 few 18 TRBV7-7 CASSLVAASGGDRETQYF TGTGCTAGCAGCTTAGTCGCGGCTAGCGGGGGGGATAGAGAGACCCAGTACTTC
- TRBJ2-3 few 17 TRBV6-5 CASSYVVGGPSTDTQYF TGTGCCAGCAGTTACGTAGTGGGGGGGCCGTCAACAGATACGCAGTATTTT
- TRBJ2-5 - 15 TRBV4-1 CASSQAGVGQETQYF TGCGCCAGCAGCCAAGCAGGGGTAGGGCAAGAGACCCAGTACTTC
- TRBJ2-5 - 13 TRBV7-2 CASSLGVVETQYF TGTGCCAGCAGCTTAGGAGTGGTGGAGACCCAGTACTTC
TRBD1 TRBJ2-5 - 15 TRBV20-1 CSARGPGQGWETQYF TGCAGTGCTAGGGGTCCGGGACAGGGATGGGAGACCCAGTACTTC